This TCR beta chain comes out of a study of blood T cell repertoires in COVID-19. Which cohort a participant joined came from the clinical history participants gave. CDR1 is SNHLY, CDR2 FYNNEI, per germline. The V end was cut by 7 bases, the J end by 1 base, with 7 bases between. This CDR3 has 12 residues. Measured with immunoSEQ multiplex PCR; TCRdb has only the in-frame clones, and not every one. Seen here are approximately 280,000 clones, around nine tenths observed once, and the top ten hold over 2.5%. Sequenced sample: PBMCs or T cells enriched from blood (not recorded which). This receptor was identified in a woman aged 18 to 35 who had recovered from COVID-19. The gene calls are TRBV2 and TRBJ2-5; unclear D gene. The CDR3 protein is CASNPFQETQYF. The CDR3, as DNA: TGTGCCAGCAATCCATTCCAAGAGACCCAGTACTTC.